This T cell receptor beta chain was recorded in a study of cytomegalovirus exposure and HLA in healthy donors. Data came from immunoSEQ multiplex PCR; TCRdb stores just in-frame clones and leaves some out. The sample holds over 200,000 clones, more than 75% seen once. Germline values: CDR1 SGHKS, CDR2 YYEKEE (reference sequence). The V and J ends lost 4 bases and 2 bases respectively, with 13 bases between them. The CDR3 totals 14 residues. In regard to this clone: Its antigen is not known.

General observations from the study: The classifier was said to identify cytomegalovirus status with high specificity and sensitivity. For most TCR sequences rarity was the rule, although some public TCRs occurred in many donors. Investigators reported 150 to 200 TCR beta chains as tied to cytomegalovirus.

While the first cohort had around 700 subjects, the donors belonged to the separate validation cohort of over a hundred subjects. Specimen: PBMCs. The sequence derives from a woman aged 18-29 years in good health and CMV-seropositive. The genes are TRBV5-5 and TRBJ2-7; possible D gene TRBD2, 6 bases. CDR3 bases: TGTGCCAGCAGCCGGCTGACTAGTCCCTACGAGCAGTACTTC. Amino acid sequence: CASSRLTSPYEQYF.